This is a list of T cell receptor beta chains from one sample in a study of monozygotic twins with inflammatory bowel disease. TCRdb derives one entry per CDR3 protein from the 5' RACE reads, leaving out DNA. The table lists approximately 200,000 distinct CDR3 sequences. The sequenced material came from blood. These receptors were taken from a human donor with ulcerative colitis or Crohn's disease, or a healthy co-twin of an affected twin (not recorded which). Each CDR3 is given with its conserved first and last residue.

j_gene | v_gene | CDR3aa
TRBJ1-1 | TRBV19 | CASSMVSGDTEAFF
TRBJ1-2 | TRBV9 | CASSDRQGSYGYTF
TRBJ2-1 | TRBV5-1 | CASSLTSGGSGEQFF
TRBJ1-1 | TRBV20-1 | CSAEQPNTEAFF
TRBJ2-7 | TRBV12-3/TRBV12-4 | CASSTGVVDYEQYF
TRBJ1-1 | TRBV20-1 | CSAVRQMNTEAFF
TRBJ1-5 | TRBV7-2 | CASSLRGGSNQPQHF
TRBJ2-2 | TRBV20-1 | CSARLPTSPNTGELFF
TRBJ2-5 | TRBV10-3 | CAIRDSGELQETQYF
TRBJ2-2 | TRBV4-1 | CASSRSPAGRAGYTGELFF
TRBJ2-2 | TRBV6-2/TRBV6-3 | CASNLRRTGVLNTGELFF
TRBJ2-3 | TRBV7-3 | CASSRDPGIRTDTQYF
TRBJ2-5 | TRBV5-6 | CASSAAPGGRETQYF
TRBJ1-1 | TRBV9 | CASSVGTMNTEAFF
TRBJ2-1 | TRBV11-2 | CASSRGSAGDKNEQFF
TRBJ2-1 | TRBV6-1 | CASSVVLAAYNEQFF
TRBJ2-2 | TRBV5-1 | CASSMTGTNTGELFF
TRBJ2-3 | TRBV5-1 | CASTNLTDTQYF
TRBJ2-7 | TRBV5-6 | CASGQYSYEQYF
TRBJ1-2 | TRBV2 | CASSGGAIYGYTF
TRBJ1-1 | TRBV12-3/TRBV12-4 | CASNILGGTEAFF
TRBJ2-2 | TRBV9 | CASSVVAGGTGELFF
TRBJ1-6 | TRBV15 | CATRGSLDSPLHF
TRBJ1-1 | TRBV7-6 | CASSRDFTNTEAFF
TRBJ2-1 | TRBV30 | CAWEGLAGVREQFF
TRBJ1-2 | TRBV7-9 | CASSGGGQGNDYYGYTF
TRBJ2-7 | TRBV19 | CASSSLQGYPSYEQYF
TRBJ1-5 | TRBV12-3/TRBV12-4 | CASKQGEGIQPQHF
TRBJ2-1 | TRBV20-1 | CSAKTGGNYNEQFF
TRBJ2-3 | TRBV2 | CASSIHRDFISTDTQYF
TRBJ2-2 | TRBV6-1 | CASRPLSGGNTGELFF
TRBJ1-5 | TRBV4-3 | CASSQDLGGFNQPQHF
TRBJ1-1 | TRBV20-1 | CSAEGDRNTEAFF
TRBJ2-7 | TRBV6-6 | CASSFSGDEQYF
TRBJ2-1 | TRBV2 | CASSVDREAEQFF
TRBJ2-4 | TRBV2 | CASSSGGAADIRYF
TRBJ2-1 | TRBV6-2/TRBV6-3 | CASRIGRAATYTEQFF
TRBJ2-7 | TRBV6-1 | CASSEGDRLAMSSYEQYF
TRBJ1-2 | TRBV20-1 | CSARRQGGNDGYTF
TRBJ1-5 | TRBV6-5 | CASSYSGGVQPQHF
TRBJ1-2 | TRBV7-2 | CASSLAFYGYTF
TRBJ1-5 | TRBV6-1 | CASSLRYVTAGGNQPQHF
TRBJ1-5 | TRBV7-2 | CASGTSNNQPQHF
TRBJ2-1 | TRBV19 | CASSMPPITSLHEQFF
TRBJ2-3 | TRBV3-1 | CASSHRADTQYF
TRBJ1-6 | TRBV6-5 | CASRRRGRPLHF
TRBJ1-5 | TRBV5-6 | CASSLGGWGQPQHF
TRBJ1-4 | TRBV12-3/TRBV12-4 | CASSFGPWGDSEKLFF
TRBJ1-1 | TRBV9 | CASSVVDEGYIEAFF
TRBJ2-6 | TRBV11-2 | CASSLNPWLSSGANVLTF
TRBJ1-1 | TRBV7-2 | CASSPSTGGPNEEAFF
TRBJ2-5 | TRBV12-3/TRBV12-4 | CASTRQANTQETQYF
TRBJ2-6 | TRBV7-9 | CASSFLLSGANVLTF
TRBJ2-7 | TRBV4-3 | CASSQDRGEDSYEQYF
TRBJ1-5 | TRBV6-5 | CASSSQFVSSSNQPQHF
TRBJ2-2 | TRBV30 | CAWSWGGKNTGELFF
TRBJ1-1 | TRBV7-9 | CASSWTEMNTEAFF
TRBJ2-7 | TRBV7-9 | CATSRDSYYEQYF
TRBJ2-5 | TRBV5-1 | CASSDGAQGTQETQYF
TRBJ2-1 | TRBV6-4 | CASSDGLAGGEQFF